The 7 T cell receptor beta chains given below trace back to one sample, sequenced in a study of T cells expressing NK-cell markers (TCRdb year 2020). Preparation of the library involved 5' RACE. The sequencer listed for this sample is Illumina HiSeq 2000. Following TCRdb reprocessing, every CDR3 protein sequence forms one entry, and DNA is not provided. This sample's table lists approximately 420,000 distinct CDR3 sequences. Of the sample, roughly 10% is held by the ten largest clones. Sequencing input: blood T cells: a sorted CD56 or NKG2C T cell subset, CD4+ or CD8+ T cells, or bulk PBMC T cells (not recorded which). The receptors come from a woman aged 45-60 years in good health. Donor details come from another sample of the same person, matched by shared clones.

The chain carries TRBV12-3 or TRBV12-4 and TRBJ1-5. The CDR3 loop spans 17 amino acids. CDR3 region: CASSFERLGGMLQPQHF.

The rearrangement joins TRBV2 to TRBJ2-1; TCRdb picks TRBD1, but there is no DNA to check that call. Germline CDR1 SNHLY, CDR2 FYNNEI. This CDR3 spans 14 amino acids. This chain's CDR3 is CASLRQGGDGEQFF.

The CDR3 here is CAISGLGPNTEAFF. This chain joins TRBV10-3 and TRBJ1-1. The CDR3 consists of 14 residues. Per germline, CDR1 ENHRY and CDR2 SYGVKD.

This chain uses TRBV28 with TRBJ2-3; TCRdb picks TRBD1, but there is no DNA to check that call. The CDR3 runs 16 residues. The germline V gene encodes CDR1 MDHEN and CDR2 SYDVKM. CDR3 sequence: CASSSDNPGETDTQYF.

This chain uses TRBV29-1 with TRBJ2-1; TCRdb selects TRBD2, and the lack of DNA leaves this call unchecked. The CDR3 extends over 14 amino acids. Germline V gene lookup returns CDR1 SQVTM and CDR2 ANQGSEA. This chain's CDR3 is CSVQRTSGGNEQFF.

This chain uses TRBV7-9 with TRBJ2-3; TCRdb selects TRBD2, and the lack of DNA leaves this call unchecked. The CDR3 sequence is 16 residues long. Germline-derived CDR1 and CDR2 are SEHNR and FQNEAQ (reference sequence). The CDR3 loop reads CASSRKREGAPDTQYF.

This sequence joins TRBV24-1 and TRBJ2-5. The CDR3 is 14 residues long. Germline V lookup: CDR1 KGHDR, CDR2 SFDVKD. The CDR3 loop reads CATSDPWGLETQYF.